These T cell receptor beta chains were read from a single sample in a study of tumor-infiltrating lymphocytes in primary liver carcinoma. TCRdb re-derived calls from the multiplex PCR reads in MiXCR, one entry per CDR3 protein. The sample contains around 330,000 distinct CDR3 sequences, 58% of which appear only once. The sample consisted of peripheral blood. The source is a woman younger than 45 with primary liver carcinoma and hepatitis B virus infection. The CDR3 runs from the conserved cysteine through the conserved F or W. The D gene is left open where the match is weak. Clone size is given for some rows only: seen once, a few or many times, or a class if the clone is expanded.

NA	NA	TRBV7-9	TRBJ2-7	CASSPQAEQYF	TGTGCCAGCAGCCCCCAAGCCGAGCAGTACTTC
NA	NA	TRBV11-2	TRBJ2-7	CASSLQRREQYF	TGTGCCAGCAGCTTACAGAGGCGCGAGCAGTACTTC
many	NA	TRBV29-1	TRBJ2-5	CSASGGGGETQYF	TGCAGCGCTTCAGGGGGCGGGGGAGAGACCCAGTACTTC
many	NA	TRBV29-1	TRBJ1-5	CSVVVGRSNQPQHF	TGCAGCGTTGTTGTCGGTCGAAGCAATCAGCCCCAGCATTTT
many	NA	TRBV11-2	TRBJ2-3	CASSLEADTQYF	TGTGCCAGCAGCTTAGAAGCTGATACGCAGTATTTT
few	TRBD2	TRBV7-8	TRBJ2-1	CASGARGAGVNEQFF	TGTGCCAGCGGCGCGAGGGGCGCGGGAGTGAATGAGCAGTTCTTC
few	NA	TRBV6-1	TRBJ2-2	CASSTVTNTGELFF	TGTGCCAGCAGTACAGTTACGAACACCGGGGAGCTGTTTTTT
once	NA	TRBV6-2/TRBV6-3	TRBJ2-2	CAGSSNTGELFF	TGTGCCGGCAGCAGCAACACCGGGGAGCTGTTTTTT
many	NA	TRBV12-3/TRBV12-4	TRBJ2-7	CASSRTPLSYEQYF	TGTGCCAGCAGTAGGACACCCCTCTCCTACGAGCAGTACTTC
many	NA	TRBV12-3/TRBV12-4	TRBJ1-2	CASRSNYGYTF	TGTGCCAGCAGATCTAACTATGGCTACACCTTC
NA	NA	TRBV6-1	TRBJ2-7	CTSSDRTLYEQYF	TGTACCAGCAGTGACAGGACCTTGTACGAGCAGTACTTC
few	NA	TRBV30	TRBJ1-2	CAWSTGSGGYTF	TGTGCCTGGAGTACTGGGTCGGGGGGCTACACCTTC
many	TRBD1	TRBV29-1	TRBJ2-1	CSGGPLGQGAGEQFF	TGCAGCGGAGGCCCGCTAGGACAGGGGGCGGGTGAGCAGTTCTTC
NA	TRBD1	TRBV13	TRBJ2-5	CASSFPTGERGQETQYF	TGTGCCAGCAGCTTCCCGACAGGGGAGAGAGGACAAGAGACCCAGTACTTC
NA	TRBD2	TRBV28	TRBJ2-7	CASSPRGSGRVEQYF	TGTGCCAGCAGTCCCCGAGGTAGCGGGAGGGTGGAGCAGTACTTC
NA	NA	TRBV5-3	TRBJ2-7	CARSMNEQYF	TGTGCCAGAAGCATGAACGAGCAGTACTTC